This TCR beta chain emerged from a study of stem cell transplantation in POMP-related autoinflammatory disease. As for the study in general: Hypothesis: faulty thymoproteasomes impair CD8+ T-cell selection, skewing TRB repertoires.

Concerning this clone: Its target is unknown.

Clones were read by immunoSEQ multiplex PCR, and TCRdb kept only the in-frame ones, dropping some. Here the sample spans roughly 1,200 clones, roughly 80% being singletons. Overall study results and limits: In patients with PRAID, every analyzed T-cell subset tended to show lower diversity and higher clonality. Patients with PRAID showed a restricted number of unique TRB V-J gene pairings.

Germline values: CDR1 LNHDA, CDR2 SQIVND (reference sequence). Trimming took 6 bases from V and 2 from J, leaving 13 bases between them. The CDR3 is 14 residues long. The receptor was isolated from a human donor in good health. The sample was CD8+ T cells from PBMCs. This chain joins TRBV19 and TRBJ1-1; possible D gene TRBD1, 5 bases. Written as DNA, the CDR3 is TGTGCCAGTAGACTCCGGGACGGAAACACTGAAGCTTTCTTT. Its translation: CASRLRDGNTEAFF.